This TCR beta chain originates from a study of blood T cell repertoires in COVID-19. The wider study: The origin of the acute and convalescent COVID-19 samples was the United States, Italy and Spain. In each case, the material was cDNA or gDNA derived from T cells, B-cell-depleted T cells, or PBMCs.

This clone turned up a few times. One end of the junction does not line up with germline, which may come from a read error. The V gene's germline CDR1 is LGHNT and CDR2 FRNRAP. The CDR3 sequence is 13 residues long. Original handling: Amplifying reference gene primers gave estimates of nucleated cell counts. The protocol was immunoSEQ multiplex PCR, while the TCRdb copy is restricted to in-frame clones and leaves out a portion. V, J and clone size are those of that table, while D and trimming were read from the DNA. The sample gives roughly 120,000 clones, roughly 83% of which show up once; 0.83% is in the top ten.

The chain employs TRBV12-5 and TRBJ1-1; 8 nucleotides agree with TRBD1. The sequence was collected from a woman between 65 and 79 years old with acute or convalescent COVID-19. The material sequenced was peripheral blood. The chain's CDR3 is CASGLDRDTEAFF. CDR3 nucleotide sequence: TGTGCTAGTGGCTTGGACAGGGACACTGAAGCTTTCTTT.